The 10 T cell receptor beta chains below all came from one sample that was sequenced in a study of human T cells and chemical hapten exposure. Time point here: patch test 2, 6 weeks after DPC sensitization. Treatment in this sample: therapeutic diphenylcyclopropenone sensitization with weekly scalp DPC. Using its own MiXCR run on the RACE reads, TCRdb lists one record per CDR3 protein. Here the sample spans under 450,000 distinct CDR3 sequences, about 6% being singletons. Sample: whole blood, taken in connection with sensitization to the hapten diphenylcyclopropenone (DPC). These receptors were taken from a woman aged 18-29 years with alopecia areata. Some clones in this sample may be carry-over from other donors' samples.

V is TRBV27 and J is TRBJ2-6; D is unresolved. Germline lookup yields CDR1 MNHEY and CDR2 SMNVEV (reference sequence). The CDR3 is made up of 17 amino acids. The ends were cut back, 7 bases at V and 0 bases at J, with 16 bases in the middle. CDR3 sequence reads: CASTHLKRSSGANVLTF. The CDR3 bases are TGTGCCAGCACCCATTTAAAACGGAGCTCTGGGGCCAACGTCCTGACTTTC.

Many counts were recorded for this clonotype. This chain uses TRBV7-2 with TRBJ1-4; weak D call: TRBD1 (6 bases). The V gene's germline CDR1 is SGHTA and CDR2 FQGNSA. CDR3 size: 14 residues. Between the trimmed V and J ends, which lost 4 bases and 7 bases, there was a span of 13 bases. The CDR3 region has the DNA TGTGCCAGCAGCTGGGGGCAGGAGGGTGAAAAACTGTTTTTT. It codes for CASSWGQEGEKLFF.

The chain is built from TRBV29-1 and TRBJ2-1; perhaps TRBD1 as D (6 bases). Germline V gene data show CDR1 as SQVTM and CDR2 as ANQGSEA. The CDR3 loop spans 9 amino acids. The V gene lost 7 bases and the J gene lost 11 bases, with 9 bases spanning the gap. The CDR3 loop is CSEDSQQFF. CDR3 sequence (DNA): TGCAGCGAGGACAGTCAGCAGTTCTTC.

A few counts support this clonotype. This chain uses TRBV18 with TRBJ2-5; D unclear. Between the trimmed V and J ends, which lost 3 bases and 3 bases, there was a span of 8 bases. Germline V gives CDR1 KGHSH, CDR2 LQKENI. This CDR3 has 13 amino acids. The chain's CDR3 is CASSPKVKETQYF. CDR3 coding DNA: TGTGCCAGCTCACCGAAAGTAAAAGAGACCCAGTACTTC.

V gene TRBV12-3 or TRBV12-4 combines with J gene TRBJ2-1; D may be TRBD1 or TRBD2 (6 bases each). V dropped 3 bases and J dropped 6 bases, with 15 bases sitting between them. CDR3 length equals 15 residues. The chain's CDR3 is CASSLMGGASNEQFF. CDR3 nucleotides: TGTGCCAGCAGTTTGATGGGGGGCGCCTCCAATGAGCAGTTCTTC.

This clonotype was seen at least ten times. V and J are TRBV6-5 and TRBJ1-3, with a possible D match to TRBD1 (5 bases). The CDR3 covers 17 residues. V lost 5 bases to trimming and J lost 0 bases, with 17 bases between them. CDR1 is MNHEY, CDR2 SVGAGI, per germline. CDR3 residues: CASSRSPGPRSGNTIYF. CDR3 DNA sequence: TGTGCCAGCAGTCGTAGTCCGGGGCCTCGCTCTGGAAACACCATATATTTT.

This clonotype occurred a few times. The chain combines TRBV5-1 with TRBJ2-1; 12 bases are shared with TRBD2. This CDR3 is 16 amino acids long. Germline CDR1 and CDR2: SGHRS and YFSETQ. Trimming cost V 5 bases and J 6 bases; bases outside gene matches: 9. Here the CDR3 DNA reads TGCGCCAGCAGACTAGCGGGGGGAGCCCCCTTCAATGAGCAGTTCTTC. This gives the protein CASRLAGGAPFNEQFF.

The J gene is TRBJ2-7, the V gene TRBV6-1, with unresolved D. The CDR3 spans 14 residues. CDR1 and CDR2 from the germline V gene are MNHNS and SASEGT. The V end was cut by 1 base, the J end by 2 bases, with 9 bases between. The CDR3 DNA follows: TGTGCCAGCAGTGAAGACCGGCCCCCCTACGAGCAGTACTTC. Protein product: CASSEDRPPYEQYF.

This clonotype was detected a few times. The rearrangement joins TRBV11-2 to TRBJ2-1; 9 bases are a match to TRBD1. The junction had 7 bases not matched to a gene; V was cut back by 3 bases and J by 4 bases. CDR1 and CDR2 (germline): SGHAT, FQNNGV. There are 16 residues in the CDR3. The CDR3 loop reads CASSFTGTGLYNEQFF. The CDR3 bases are TGTGCCAGCAGCTTTACCGGGACAGGGTTATACAATGAGCAGTTCTTC.

V usage is TRBV2 and J usage is TRBJ1-6; tentatively, D is TRBD1 (5 bases). The V end was cut by 8 bases, the J end by 9 bases, with 11 bases between. Germline V lookup: CDR1 SNHLY, CDR2 FYNNEI. The CDR3 is 12 residues long. CDR3 residues: CASGGMGSPLHF. CDR3 coding DNA: TGTGCCAGCGGGGGTATGGGTTCACCCCTCCACTTT.